Each of the 24 T cell receptor beta chains below was sequenced from the same sample in a study of OX40 agonist ivuxolimab in advanced cancers. Here immunoSEQ multiplex PCR was the method, and the copy in TCRdb shows in-frame clones only, minus some. The data show about 100,000 clones, less than 90% seen once. Sequencing was performed on CD4+ or CD8+ T cells sorted from blood, taken in a trial of the OX40 agonist ivuxolimab. All receptors derive from an adult with an advanced solid tumor such as melanoma, head and neck, liver or kidney cancer.

The chain has TRBV7-3 and TRBJ2-1; 12 nucleotides line up with TRBD1. After removal of 3 bases from V and 6 bases from J, the junction contained 3 bases not matched to a gene. The CDR3 extends over 15 amino acids. Germline assignment: CDR1 SGHTA and CDR2 FQGTGA. CDR3 nucleotide sequence: TGTGCCAGCAGCTTGGGACAGGGGGCGCGCAATGAGCAGTTCTTC. Translation gives CASSLGQGARNEQFF.

This clone was recorded only once. This rearrangement joins TRBV5-5 to TRBJ2-6; D uncertain. Germline V gene lookup returns CDR1 SGHKS and CDR2 YYEKEE (reference sequence). Between the trimmed V and J ends, which lost 3 bases and 1 base, there was a span of 8 bases. The CDR3 has 15 amino acids. In DNA, the CDR3 is TGTGCCAGCAGCTCCCATCATTCTGGGGCCAACGTCCTGACTTTC. It translates to CASSSHHSGANVLTF.

The V and J genes are TRBV19 and TRBJ2-2; TRBD1 aligns across 9 bases. This CDR3 spans 16 amino acids. Germline trimming cut 3 bases from V and 4 bases from J; bases unmatched to any gene: 6. Germline CDR1 reads LNHDA; CDR2 reads SQIVND (reference sequence). The CDR3 reads CASSIYRGQSTGELFF. The CDR3 DNA sequence: TGTGCCAGTAGTATTTACAGGGGGCAAAGCACCGGGGAGCTGTTTTTT.

V usage is TRBV6-5 and J usage is TRBJ1-4; no reliable D call. This CDR3 region has 15 residues. V shed 0 bases and J shed 4 bases, with 9 bases lying between them. The germline V gene has CDR1 MNHEY and CDR2 SVGAGI. DNA for the CDR3: TGTGCCAGCAGTTACTCGGGTGGAGTTAATGAAAAACTGTTTTTT. This codes for CASSYSGGVNEKLFF.

Only a few counts were recorded for this clone. The rearrangement joins TRBV6-6 to TRBJ1-1; 8 nucleotides align to TRBD1. This CDR3 spans 15 amino acids. Germline-derived CDR1 and CDR2 are MNHNY and SVGAGI (reference sequence). J gave up 0 bases and V 2 bases, and 2 bases lay outside the gene matches. Written as DNA, the CDR3 is TGTGCCAGCAGTTACCGGGGACAGGTGAACACTGAAGCTTTCTTT. Its translation is CASSYRGQVNTEAFF.

The chain links TRBV9 to TRBJ1-5; 10 bases agree with TRBD1. The V segment lost 4 bases and the J segment 2 bases; nucleotides outside the gene matches: 3. Germline V lookup: CDR1 SGDLS, CDR2 YYNGEE. The CDR3 has 15 amino acids. The CDR3 region is CASSTGQGGNQPQHF. CDR3 sequence (DNA): TGTGCCAGCAGCACAGGACAGGGGGGCAATCAGCCCCAGCATTTT.

The genes are TRBV5-6 and TRBJ1-1; a weak D match, TRBD1 (5 bases). The CDR3 is made up of 14 amino acids. Germline lookup yields CDR1 SGHDT and CDR2 YYEEEE. Trimming took off 1 base at V and 1 base at J, with 8 bases between the two ends. In DNA form, the CDR3 reads TGTGCCAGCAGCTTGATCGGGACGAACACTGAAGCTTTCTTT. This sequence encodes CASSLIGTNTEAFF.

V gene TRBV29-1 combines with J gene TRBJ2-1; D unclear. Germline V gene sequence: CDR1 SQVTM, CDR2 ANQGSEA. This CDR3 region has 14 residues. V dropped 6 bases and J dropped 2 bases, with 14 bases sitting between them. The CDR3 loop is CSVPGTFTYNEQFF. CDR3 sequence (DNA): TGCAGCGTCCCGGGTACCTTTACCTACAATGAGCAGTTCTTC.

In nucleotides, the CDR3 is TGTGCCAGTAGTACTGGGACTTCCGGTGGGACCCAGTACTTC. It yields the protein CASSTGTSGGTQYF. The genes are TRBV19 and TRBJ2-5; possibly TRBD2 for D (6 bases). The CDR3 length is 14 residues. Trimming shortened V by 4 bases and J by 7 bases, and 16 bases separated the two germline ends. Germline CDR1 is LNHDA and CDR2 is SQIVND (reference sequence).

V usage is TRBV30 and J usage is TRBJ1-1; possibly TRBD1 for D (6 bases). The CDR3 totals 14 residues. Germline values: CDR1 GTSNPN, CDR2 SVGIG (reference sequence). Trimming left V 0 bases short and J 2 bases short, with 10 bases between. The CDR3 nucleotides are TGTGCCTGGAGTGTAATCGGGGGCAACACTGAAGCTTTCTTT. Amino acid sequence: CAWSVIGGNTEAFF.

V and J are TRBV11-2 and TRBJ2-3; D is ambiguous. Looked up from germline, CDR1 is SGHAT and CDR2 is FQNNGV. The CDR3 is 17 amino acids. The V and J ends lost 2 bases and 2 bases respectively, with 17 bases between them. CDR3 loop: CASSLNPSGRLTDTQYF. The CDR3 coding sequence is TGTGCCAGCAGCTTAAATCCTTCGGGCCGCCTCACAGATACGCAGTATTTT.

The rearrangement uses TRBV28 and TRBJ1-1; the D gene is possibly TRBD1 (6 bases). Germline lookup yields CDR1 MDHEN and CDR2 SYDVKM. Trimming shortened V by 8 bases and J by 0 bases, and 10 bases separated the two germline ends. The CDR3 loop spans 13 amino acids. In DNA, the CDR3 is TGTGCCAGCGGGGGCGCATTGAACACTGAAGCTTTCTTT. As protein: CASGGALNTEAFF.

The rearrangement joins TRBV2 to TRBJ1-1; tentatively, D is TRBD1 (5 bases). CDR1 is SNHLY and CDR2 is FYNNEI in the germline V gene. Trimming cost V 6 bases and J 5 bases, with 7 bases left between them. CDR3 length equals 11 residues. The CDR3 DNA follows: TGTGCCAGCAGAAGACAGACTGAAGCTTTCTTT. Translated: CASRRQTEAFF.

The V gene is TRBV4-2, the J gene TRBJ2-1; D unresolved. Between the trimmed V and J ends, which lost 6 bases and 0 bases, there was a span of 12 bases. Germline CDR1 LGHNA, CDR2 YNFKEQ. The CDR3 is made up of 15 amino acids. CDR3 nucleotide sequence: TGTGCCAGCAGGATCGTGGTTAACTCCTACAATGAGCAGTTCTTC. As protein: CASRIVVNSYNEQFF.

The gene calls are TRBV7-2 and TRBJ1-2; 7 nucleotides agree with TRBD1. The CDR3 is 15 residues long. Germline CDR1 reads SGHTA; CDR2 reads FQGNSA. V was clipped by 5 bases and J by 0 bases; unmatched bases: 6. The CDR3 DNA reads TGTGCCAGCAGCCTGTGGACAGGACCTAACTATGGCTACACCTTC. This sequence encodes CASSLWTGPNYGYTF.

The chain combines TRBV5-1 with TRBJ1-3; 7 positions agree with TRBD1. The V and J ends lost 0 bases and 1 base, in that order; junction bases with no gene match: 7. CDR3 length equals 17 residues. In germline, CDR1 is SGHRS, CDR2 YFSETQ. The CDR3, as DNA: TGCGCCAGCAGCTTGGACCAGGGGGGGCTTTCTGGAAACACCATATATTTT. This codes for CASSLDQGGLSGNTIYF. The whole variable domain, filled in from reference TRBV5-1 and TRBJ1-3, reads KAGVTQTPRYLIKTRGQQVTLSCSPISGHRSVSWYQQTPGQGLQFLFEYFSETQRNKGNFPGRFSGRQFSNSRSEMNVSTLELGDSALYLCASSLDQGGLSGNTIYFGEGSWLTVV.

The V and J genes are TRBV11-2 and TRBJ2-1; D is possibly TRBD2 (6 bases). This CDR3 is built from 15 residues. The germline CDR1 and CDR2 sequences are SGHAT and FQNNGV. With 0 bases removed from V and 6 bases from J, the gap between germline ends came to 12 bases. The CDR3 DNA is TGTGCCAGCAGCTTAGAACGGGGGATGAGCAATGAGCAGTTCTTC. It encodes CASSLERGMSNEQFF.

This clone has only a few counts. The chain recombines TRBV9 with TRBJ1-1; 8 bases map to TRBD1. This CDR3 comprises 15 residues. CDR1 SGDLS and CDR2 YYNGEE come from the germline V gene. The V and J ends lost 3 bases and 2 bases, in that order; junction bases with no gene match: 6. CDR3 sequence: CASSGKTGANTEAFF. The DNA for the CDR3 is TGTGCCAGCAGCGGAAAGACAGGGGCAAACACTGAAGCTTTCTTT.

The rearrangement uses TRBV2 and TRBJ1-5; weak D call: TRBD1 (5 bases). V was clipped by 7 bases and J by 1 base, with 11 bases between them. CDR3 size: 14 residues. Germline V lookup: CDR1 SNHLY, CDR2 FYNNEI. For the CDR3, the DNA is TGTGCCAGCACGGGTCGGGGCAGCAATCAGCCCCAGCATTTT. It codes for CASTGRGSNQPQHF.

A single count supports this clone. This rearrangement joins TRBV5-1 to TRBJ1-2; unclear D gene. Germline V gene lookup returns CDR1 SGHRS and CDR2 YFSETQ. Trimming shortened V by 8 bases and J by 0 bases, and 11 bases separated the two germline ends. The CDR3 is made up of 13 amino acids. Written as DNA, the CDR3 is TGCGCCAGTGCTACTCCCTCTAACTATGGCTACACCTTC. This encodes CASATPSNYGYTF.

V gene TRBV6-6 combines with J gene TRBJ1-3; the D gene is possibly TRBD1 (6 bases). V was pared by 8 bases and J by 3 bases, with 17 bases between. The germline CDR1 and CDR2 sequences are MNHNY and SVGAGI (reference sequence). This CDR3 is built from 15 residues. The CDR3 loop is CASYNPTGIGNTIYF. CDR3 coding DNA: TGTGCCAGCTATAACCCAACAGGGATTGGAAACACCATATATTTT.

V is TRBV11-3 and J is TRBJ1-2, with TRBD1 matching 7 bases. The V segment lost 3 bases and the J segment 4 bases; nucleotides outside the gene matches: 5. The CDR3 consists of 14 residues. Looked up from germline, CDR1 is SGHNT and CDR2 is YENEEA. The chain's CDR3 is CASSFTGDPYGYTF. In DNA, the CDR3 is TGTGCCAGCAGCTTTACAGGGGATCCCTATGGCTACACCTTC.

As DNA, the CDR3 is TGTGCCAGCAGACGACTAGCGGGAGGCGAGACCCAGTACTTC. Amino acid sequence: CASRRLAGGETQYF. The chain joins TRBV6-6 to TRBJ2-5; the match to TRBD2 covers 13 bases. Germline CDR1 and CDR2: MNHNY and SVGAGI (reference sequence). Unmatched junction bases numbered 3, after V lost 6 bases and J lost 5 bases. This CDR3 has 14 residues.

A remark on this clone: The sample contains more than one DNA sequence encoding this CDR3. The gene calls are TRBV7-3 and TRBJ2-1, with TRBD2 identical over 10 bases. Germline V gene lookup returns CDR1 SGHTA and CDR2 FQGTGA. The length of the CDR3 is 15 residues. V shed 4 bases and J 4 bases; nucleotides not matched to a gene: 4. The CDR3 sequence: CASSSPTSGYNEQFF. CDR3 DNA: TGTGCCAGCAGCTCACCGACTAGCGGGTACAATGAGCAGTTCTTC.